The 2 T cell receptor beta chains reported below all come from one sample, sequenced in a study of PD-1 blockade in classical Hodgkin lymphoma. Stated time point: cycle 4 day 1 (C4D1), after about 6 weeks of nivolumab. Patients all relapsed after autologous stem cell transplantation, and there was variation in brentuximab vedotin exposure. Magnetic negative selection served to purify CD4+ T cells out of PBMCs that had been thawed. Using immunoSEQ multiplex PCR, the repertoire was profiled, and TCRdb retains in-frame clones only, with some absent. Altogether under 20,000 clones are present, 70% being singletons, with the ten largest covering 2% to 3%. The material was CD4+ T cells from blood, obtained before the fourth cycle of nivolumab. The receptors were sampled from a human donor with classical Hodgkin lymphoma.

V gene TRBV10-3 combines with J gene TRBJ1-3; no definite D call. Trimming removed 10 bases at V and 1 base at J, with 14 bases between. Germline CDR1 ENHRY, CDR2 SYGVKD. This CDR3 is built from 14 residues. Here the CDR3 DNA reads TGTGCCACTGCCGGGTCCTCATCTGGAAACACCATATATTTT. Translation gives CATAGSSSGNTIYF.

The V and J genes are TRBV7-2 and TRBJ2-3, with 11 bases fitting TRBD1. CDR3 length: 16 amino acids. After removal of 4 bases from V and 9 bases from J, the junction contained 12 bases not matched to a gene. From germline, CDR1 is SGHTA and CDR2 FQGNSA. CDR3 in DNA: TGTGCCAGCAGCTCGCGGACAGGGGGCACCTTCCTAACGCAGTATTTT. This gives the protein CASSSRTGGTFLTQYF.